The table lists the clone carrying this T cell receptor beta chain with many counts. The antigen is unknown. Unique molecular identifiers were incorporated into the prepared TCRbeta library. TCRdb called the PCR reads again in MiXCR, with one record for every CDR3 protein. The table lists 90,000 to 100,000 distinct CDR3 sequences, 20% to 30% of them singletons. This sample was taken from a study of T-cell reconstitution after alpha-beta-depleted transplantation in children. Study results and caveats: From newly produced T cells came most of the T-cell counts and diversity one year after transplant. By about two months after transplant, alpha-beta T cells reportedly arose from several hundred graft clones that had expanded.

The clonotype comes from a boy aged 2 to 10 with acute lymphoblastic leukemia, due to receive a stem cell transplant. The specimen was PBMCs, collected before TCRalphabeta/CD19-depleted stem cell transplant.

The CDR3 region has the DNA TGTGCCAGCAGTGGGCCGGGACTAGCGGGCTTAACCTACAATGAGCAGTTCTTC. It encodes CASSGPGLAGLTYNEQFF. The V gene is TRBV25-1, the J gene TRBJ2-1; TRBD2 matches at 12 bases. Germline-derived CDR1 and CDR2 are MGHDK and SYGVNS. Germline trimming cut 4 bases from V and 2 bases from J; bases unmatched to any gene: 9. This CDR3 spans 18 amino acids.